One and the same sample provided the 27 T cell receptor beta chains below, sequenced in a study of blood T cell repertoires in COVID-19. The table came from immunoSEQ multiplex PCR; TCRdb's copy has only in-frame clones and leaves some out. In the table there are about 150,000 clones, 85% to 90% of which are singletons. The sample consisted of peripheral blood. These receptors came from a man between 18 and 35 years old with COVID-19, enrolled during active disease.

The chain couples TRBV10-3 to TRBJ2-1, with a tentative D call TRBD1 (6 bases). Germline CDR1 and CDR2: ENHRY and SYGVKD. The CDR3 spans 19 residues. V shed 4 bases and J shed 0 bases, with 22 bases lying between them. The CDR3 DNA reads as TGTGCCATCAGTGTCTCCCTAAACAAAGGGGGAGACTCCTACAATGAGCAGTTCTTC. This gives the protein CAISVSLNKGGDSYNEQFF.

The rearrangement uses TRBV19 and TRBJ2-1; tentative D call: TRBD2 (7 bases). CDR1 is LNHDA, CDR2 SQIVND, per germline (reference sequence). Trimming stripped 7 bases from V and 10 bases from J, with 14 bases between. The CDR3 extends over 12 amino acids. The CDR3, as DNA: TGTGCCAGTACCATGGGGGGGCTAGAGCAGTTCTTC. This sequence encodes CASTMGGLEQFF.

CDR3 loop: CASSHWDRDYNEQFF. For the CDR3, the DNA is TGTGCCAGCAGCCACTGGGACAGAGATTACAATGAGCAGTTCTTC. The J gene is TRBJ2-1, the V gene TRBV14, with 7 bases fitting TRBD1. CDR1 and CDR2 (germline): SGHDN, FVKESK. Trimming cost V 3 bases and J 4 bases; bases outside gene matches: 6. The CDR3 totals 15 residues.

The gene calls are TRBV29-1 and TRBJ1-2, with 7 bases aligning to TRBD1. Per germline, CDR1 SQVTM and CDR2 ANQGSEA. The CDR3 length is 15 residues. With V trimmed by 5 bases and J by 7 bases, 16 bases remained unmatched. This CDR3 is CSVRGMGQPLGGYTF. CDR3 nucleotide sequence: TGCAGCGTTCGTGGCATGGGACAGCCCCTCGGTGGCTACACCTTC.

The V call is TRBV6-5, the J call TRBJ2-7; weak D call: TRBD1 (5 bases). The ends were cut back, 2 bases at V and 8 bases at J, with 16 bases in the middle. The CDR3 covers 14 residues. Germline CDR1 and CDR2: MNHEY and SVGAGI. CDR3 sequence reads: CASSYTQGLTQQYF. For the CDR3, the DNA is TGTGCCAGCAGTTACACCCAGGGATTGACACAGCAGTACTTC.

This CDR3 reads CASSQLPAGEQYF. In DNA, the CDR3 is TGTGCCAGCAGCCAACTCCCCGCGGGCGAGCAGTACTTC. V gene TRBV6-2 or TRBV6-3 combines with J gene TRBJ2-7, with D perhaps TRBD2 (5 bases). There are 13 residues in the CDR3. With 6 bases removed from V and 6 bases from J, the gap between germline ends came to 15 bases. Germline values: CDR1 MNHEY, CDR2 SVGEGT.

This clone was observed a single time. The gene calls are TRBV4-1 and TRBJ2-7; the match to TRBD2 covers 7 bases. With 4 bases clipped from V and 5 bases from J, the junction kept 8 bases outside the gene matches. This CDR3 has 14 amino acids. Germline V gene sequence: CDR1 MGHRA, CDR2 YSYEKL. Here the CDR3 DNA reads TGCGCCAGCAGCCGGCGGGGAGGGAGCGACGAGCAGTACTTC. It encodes CASSRRGGSDEQYF.

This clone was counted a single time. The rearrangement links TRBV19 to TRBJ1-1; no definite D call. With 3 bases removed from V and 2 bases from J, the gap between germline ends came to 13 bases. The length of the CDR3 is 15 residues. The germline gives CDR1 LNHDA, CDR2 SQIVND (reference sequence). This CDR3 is CASSISGGSNTEAFF. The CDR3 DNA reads TGTGCCAGTAGTATTAGTGGCGGGTCAAACACTGAAGCTTTCTTT. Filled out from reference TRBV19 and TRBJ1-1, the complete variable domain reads DGGITQSPKYLFRKEGQNVTLSCEQNLNHDAMYWYRQDPGQGLRLIYYSQIVNDFQKGDIAEGYSVSREKKESFPLTVTSAQKNPTAFYLCASSISGGSNTEAFFGQGTRLTVV.

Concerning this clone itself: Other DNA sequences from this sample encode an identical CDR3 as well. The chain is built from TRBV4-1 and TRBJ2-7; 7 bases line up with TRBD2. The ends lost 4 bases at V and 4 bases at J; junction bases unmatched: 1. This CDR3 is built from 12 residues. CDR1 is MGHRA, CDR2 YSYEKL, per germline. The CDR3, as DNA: TGCGCCAGCAGCCCCGGGGGGTACGAGCAGTACTTC. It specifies CASSPGGYEQYF.

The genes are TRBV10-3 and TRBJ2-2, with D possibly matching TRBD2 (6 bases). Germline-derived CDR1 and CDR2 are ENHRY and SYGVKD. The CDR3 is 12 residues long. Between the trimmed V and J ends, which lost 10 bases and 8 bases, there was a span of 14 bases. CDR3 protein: CATRLVAGELFF. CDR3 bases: TGTGCCACCCGACTAGTGGCGGGGGAGCTGTTTTTT.

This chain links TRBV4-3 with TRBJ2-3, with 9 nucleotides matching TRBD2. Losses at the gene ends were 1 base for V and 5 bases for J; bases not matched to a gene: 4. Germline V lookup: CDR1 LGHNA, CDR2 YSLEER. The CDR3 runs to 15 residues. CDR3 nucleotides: TGCGCCAGCAGCCAAGGGACTAGCGCGGGAGATACGCAGTATTTT. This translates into CASSQGTSAGDTQYF.

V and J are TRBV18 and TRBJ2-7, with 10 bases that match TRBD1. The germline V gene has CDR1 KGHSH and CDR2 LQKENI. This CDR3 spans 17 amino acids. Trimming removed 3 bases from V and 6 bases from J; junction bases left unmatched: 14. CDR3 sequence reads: CASSPVVVGQGVGEQYF. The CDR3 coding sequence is TGTGCCAGCTCACCTGTCGTCGTCGGACAGGGGGTTGGCGAGCAGTACTTC.

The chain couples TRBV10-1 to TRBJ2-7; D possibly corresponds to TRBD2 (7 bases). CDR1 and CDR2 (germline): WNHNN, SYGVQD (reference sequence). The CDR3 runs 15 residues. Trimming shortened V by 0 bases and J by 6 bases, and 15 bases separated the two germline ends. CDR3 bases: TGCGCCAGCAGTGAGTCGCACCGGGGGGCTGCCGAGCAGTACTTC. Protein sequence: CASSESHRGAAEQYF.

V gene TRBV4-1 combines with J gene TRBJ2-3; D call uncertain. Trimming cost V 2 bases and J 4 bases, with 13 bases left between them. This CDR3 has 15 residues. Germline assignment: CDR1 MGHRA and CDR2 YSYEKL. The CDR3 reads CASSQLSLSADTQYF. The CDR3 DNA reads TGCGCCAGCAGCCAACTTTCCCTTTCCGCAGATACGCAGTATTTT.

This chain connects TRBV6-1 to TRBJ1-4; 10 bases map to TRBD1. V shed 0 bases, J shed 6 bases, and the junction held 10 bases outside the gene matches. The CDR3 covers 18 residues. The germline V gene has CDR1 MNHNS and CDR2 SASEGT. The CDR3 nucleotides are TGTGCCAGCAGTGAAGCTGGGTGGACAGGGGGAAAGCATGAAAAACTGTTTTTT. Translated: CASSEAGWTGGKHEKLFF.

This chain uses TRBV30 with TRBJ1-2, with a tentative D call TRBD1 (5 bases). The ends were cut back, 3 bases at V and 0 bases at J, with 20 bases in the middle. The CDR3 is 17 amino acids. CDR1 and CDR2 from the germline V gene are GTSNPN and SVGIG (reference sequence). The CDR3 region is CAWRPPGARQPNYGYTF. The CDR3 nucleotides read TGTGCCTGGAGACCCCCTGGGGCCCGACAGCCTAACTATGGCTACACCTTC.

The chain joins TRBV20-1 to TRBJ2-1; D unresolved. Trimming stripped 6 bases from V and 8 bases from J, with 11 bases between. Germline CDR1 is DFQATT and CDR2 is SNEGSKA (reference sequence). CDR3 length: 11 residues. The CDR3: CSARIVDEQFF. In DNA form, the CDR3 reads TGCAGTGCCAGGATAGTCGATGAGCAGTTCTTC.

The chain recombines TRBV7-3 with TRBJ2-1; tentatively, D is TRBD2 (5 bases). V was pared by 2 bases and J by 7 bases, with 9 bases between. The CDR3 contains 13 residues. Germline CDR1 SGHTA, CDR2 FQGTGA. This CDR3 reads CASSLLSGNEQFF. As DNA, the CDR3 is TGTGCCAGCAGCTTACTTTCGGGGAATGAGCAGTTCTTC.

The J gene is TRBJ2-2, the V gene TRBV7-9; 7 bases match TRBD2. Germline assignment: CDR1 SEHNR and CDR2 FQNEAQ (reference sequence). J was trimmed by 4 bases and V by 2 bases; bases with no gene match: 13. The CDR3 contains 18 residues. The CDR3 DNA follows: TGTGCCAGCAGCTTACCTAGCGGAAGTTCGGTGGGCACCGGGGAGCTGTTTTTT. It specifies CASSLPSGSSVGTGELFF. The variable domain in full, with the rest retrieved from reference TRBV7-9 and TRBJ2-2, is DTGVSQNPRHKITKRGQNVTFRCDPISEHNRLYWYRQTLGQGPEFLTYFQNEAQLEKSRLLSDRFSAERPKGSFSTLEIQRTEQGDSAMYLCASSLPSGSSVGTGELFFGEGSRLTVL.

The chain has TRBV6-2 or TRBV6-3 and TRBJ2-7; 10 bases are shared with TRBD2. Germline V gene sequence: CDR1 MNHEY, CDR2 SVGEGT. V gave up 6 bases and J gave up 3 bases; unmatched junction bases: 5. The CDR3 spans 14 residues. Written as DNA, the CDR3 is TGTGCCAGCAGCGCCACTAGCGGGATCTACGAGCAGTACTTC. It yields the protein CASSATSGIYEQYF.

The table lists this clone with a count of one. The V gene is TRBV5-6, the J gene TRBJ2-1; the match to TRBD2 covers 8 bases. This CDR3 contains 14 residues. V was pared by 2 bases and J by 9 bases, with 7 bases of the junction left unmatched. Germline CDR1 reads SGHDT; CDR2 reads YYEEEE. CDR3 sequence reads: CASSLSGRIREQFF. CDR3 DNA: TGTGCCAGCAGCTTAAGCGGGAGAATACGTGAGCAGTTCTTC. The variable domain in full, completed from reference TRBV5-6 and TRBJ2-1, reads DAGVTQSPTHLIKTRGQQVTLRCSPKSGHDTVSWYQQALGQGPQFIFQYYEEEERQRGNFPDRFSGHQFPNYSSELNVNALLLGDSALYLCASSLSGRIREQFFGPGTRLTVL.

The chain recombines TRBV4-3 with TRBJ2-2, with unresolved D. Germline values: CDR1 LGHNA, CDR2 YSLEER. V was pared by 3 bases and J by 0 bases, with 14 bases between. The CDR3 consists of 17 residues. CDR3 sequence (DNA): TGCGCCAGCAGCCAGCAATGGAACGCGGCGAACACCGGGGAGCTGTTTTTT. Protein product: CASSQQWNAANTGELFF.

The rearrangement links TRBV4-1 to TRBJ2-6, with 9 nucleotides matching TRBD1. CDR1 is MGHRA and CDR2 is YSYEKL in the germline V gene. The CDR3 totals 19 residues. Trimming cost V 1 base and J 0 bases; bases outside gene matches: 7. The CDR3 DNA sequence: TGCGCCAGCAGCCAAGTCAGGACAGGGGCCCCCTCTGGGGCCAACGTCCTGACTTTC. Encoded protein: CASSQVRTGAPSGANVLTF.

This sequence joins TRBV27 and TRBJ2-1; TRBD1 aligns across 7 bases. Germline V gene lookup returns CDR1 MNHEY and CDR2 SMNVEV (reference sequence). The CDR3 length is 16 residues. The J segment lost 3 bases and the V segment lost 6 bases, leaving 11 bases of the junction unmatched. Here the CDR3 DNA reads TGTGCCAGCAGCCCCTACAGGGGCCCTCGCTACAATGAGCAGTTCTTC. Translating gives CASSPYRGPRYNEQFF.

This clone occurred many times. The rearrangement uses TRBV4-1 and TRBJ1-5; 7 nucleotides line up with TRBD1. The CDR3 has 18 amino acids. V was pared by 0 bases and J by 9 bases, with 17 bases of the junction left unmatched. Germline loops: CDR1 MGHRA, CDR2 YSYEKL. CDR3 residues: CASSQETGTALTVRPQHF. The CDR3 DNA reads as TGCGCCAGCAGCCAAGAAACCGGGACAGCCCTAACCGTACGGCCCCAGCATTTT.

The CDR3 nucleotides read TGTGCCAGCAGTTACCGTGGGACAGGGGGCGACGAGCAGTACTTC. This codes for CASSYRGTGGDEQYF. The chain combines TRBV6-6 with TRBJ2-7; 12 bases fit TRBD1. Germline V lookup: CDR1 MNHNY, CDR2 SVGAGI (reference sequence). Germline trimming cut 2 bases from V and 5 bases from J; bases unmatched to any gene: 4. This CDR3 is 15 amino acids long.

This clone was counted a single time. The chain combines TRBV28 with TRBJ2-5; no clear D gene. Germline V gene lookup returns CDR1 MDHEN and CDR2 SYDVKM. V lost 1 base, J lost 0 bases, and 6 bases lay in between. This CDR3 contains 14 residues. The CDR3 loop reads CASSLLVYQETQYF. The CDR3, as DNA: TGTGCCAGCAGTTTATTAGTGTACCAAGAGACCCAGTACTTC.